Below are 11 T cell receptor beta chains sequenced from a single sample in a study of beta chain features in type 1 diabetes. Since all of the isolated RNA was reverse transcribed, expressed TCRB transcripts were what got sequenced. Libraries were prepared by immunoSEQ multiplex PCR; TCRdb keeps only in-frame clonotypes and omits some of them. The sample lists some 160,000 clones; less than 9.5% were seen once. Sequenced sample: central memory CD4+ T cells from blood. All receptors derive from a woman under 30 in good health.

The gene calls are TRBV10-3 and TRBJ2-3; TRBD1 matches 11 bases. CDR1 and CDR2 (germline): ENHRY, SYGVKD. The CDR3 runs to 15 residues. V lost 6 bases, J lost 8 bases, and 10 bases stayed unmatched. The CDR3 bases are TGTGCCATCAGCGCTACCGGACAGGGGGCATCTACGCAGTATTTT. Protein sequence: CAISATGQGASTQYF.

V usage is TRBV30 and J usage is TRBJ1-2, with 8 bases that match TRBD1. Germline V gene data show CDR1 as GTSNPN and CDR2 as SVGIG (reference sequence). With 4 bases clipped from V and 4 bases from J, the junction kept 8 bases outside the gene matches. The CDR3 has 14 amino acids. The CDR3 loop reads CAWITGTGIYGYTF. In DNA, the CDR3 is TGTGCCTGGATAACCGGGACAGGAATCTATGGCTACACCTTC.

This clone was recorded a few times. This chain joins TRBV2 and TRBJ2-2; a weak D match, TRBD1 (6 bases). This CDR3 is 13 amino acids long. V lost 7 bases and J 2 bases, leaving 8 bases between the germline ends. CDR1 is SNHLY, CDR2 FYNNEI, per germline. CDR3 loop: CASKQGNTGELFF. For the CDR3, the DNA is TGTGCCAGCAAACAGGGAAACACCGGGGAGCTGTTTTTT.

This clone has a handful of counts. This chain connects TRBV7-2 to TRBJ1-1; 8 nucleotides align to TRBD1. Germline trimming cut 3 bases from V and 3 bases from J; bases unmatched to any gene: 3. CDR3 length: 14 amino acids. The V gene's germline CDR1 is SGHTA and CDR2 FQGNSA. The CDR3 nucleotides read TGTGCCAGCAGCTTCGGGACAGGATACACTGAAGCTTTCTTT. This codes for CASSFGTGYTEAFF.

This clone came up a few times. The chain joins TRBV29-1 to TRBJ2-2, with 7 bases fitting TRBD1. The CDR3 runs 15 residues. Germline assignment: CDR1 SQVTM and CDR2 ANQGSEA. Unmatched junction bases numbered 12, after V lost 4 bases and J lost 7 bases. CDR3 bases: TGCAGCGTTGCTCGCCAGGGGGTAGGGTACGGGGAGCTGTTTTTT. The encoded protein is CSVARQGVGYGELFF.

This clone was seen a handful of times. The chain employs TRBV13 and TRBJ2-1; 7 nucleotides align to TRBD1. The CDR3 is 14 residues long. After removal of 5 bases from V and 2 bases from J, the junction contained 3 bases not matched to a gene. CDR1 and CDR2 (germline): PRHDT, FYEKMQ (reference sequence). CDR3: CASSKGQTYNEQFF. CDR3 in DNA: TGTGCCAGCAGCAAGGGACAGACCTACAATGAGCAGTTCTTC.

The chain recombines TRBV6-1 with TRBJ2-1; D is unresolved. The length of the CDR3 is 14 residues. Germline CDR1 is MNHNS and CDR2 is SASEGT. Trimming took 3 bases from V and 8 from J, leaving 14 bases between them. The CDR3 sequence: CASSDIIAMDEQFF. As DNA, the CDR3 is TGTGCCAGCAGTGACATCATAGCTATGGATGAGCAGTTCTTC.

The chain carries TRBV18 and TRBJ2-5, with D possibly matching TRBD2 (5 bases). V was shortened by 0 bases and J by 1 base, with 9 bases between the two germline ends. Germline V gene lookup returns CDR1 KGHSH and CDR2 LQKENI. The CDR3 covers 15 residues. This CDR3 reads CASSPPGASQETQYF. DNA for the CDR3: TGTGCCAGCTCACCACCGGGAGCGAGCCAAGAGACCCAGTACTTC.

The V and J genes are TRBV19 and TRBJ1-1; 7 bases are shared with TRBD1. This CDR3 has 14 amino acids. In germline, CDR1 is LNHDA, CDR2 SQIVND (reference sequence). V lost 5 bases, J lost 3 bases, and 6 bases stayed unmatched. The CDR3 reads CASSDRDGDTEAFF. The CDR3 DNA is TGTGCCAGTAGTGACAGGGATGGGGACACTGAAGCTTTCTTT.

This clone was seen a few times. The rearrangement links TRBV5-4 to TRBJ1-4, with D uncertain. The CDR3 is 14 residues long. Germline V gives CDR1 SGHNT, CDR2 YYREEE (reference sequence). Trimming removed 3 bases from V and 7 bases from J, with 13 bases in between. CDR3 amino acids: CASSYDPEGEKLFF. In DNA form, the CDR3 reads TGTGCCAGCAGCTACGACCCGGAGGGTGAAAAACTGTTTTTT.

This sequence joins TRBV5-1 and TRBJ2-2, with TRBD2 as a possible D gene (7 bases). V dropped 4 bases and J dropped 6 bases, with 16 bases sitting between them. Germline CDR1 reads SGHRS; CDR2 reads YFSETQ. The CDR3 extends over 15 amino acids. CDR3 amino acids: CASSAGDSGAGELFF. The CDR3 nucleotides read TGCGCCAGCAGCGCGGGAGATTCAGGGGCCGGGGAGCTGTTTTTT.